This T cell receptor (beta chain) emerged from a study of T-cell memory formation after mild COVID-19 listed by TCRdb under 2021. In terms of the full investigation: Most TCR sequence clusters were specific to one of the two donors. In two donors, T-cell clones that expanded and contracted after mild COVID-19 were followed by sequencing TCRalpha and TCRbeta repertoires longitudinally. The cohort comprised two young, previously healthy adult volunteers, one female and one male.

The CDR3 has 14 amino acids, counting the end cysteine and phenylalanine. Kept here is only the CDR3 DNA, which spans 42 bases and is read in frame from base 1. Taken from the germline V gene, the CDR1 and CDR2 loops are SGHDT and YYEEEE. At the junction V is shortened by 9 bases and J by 3 bases, with 17 bases in between. Instrument used: Illumina NovaSeq 6000. cDNA libraries for TCRalpha and TCRbeta were prepared by 5'RACE using constant-segment primers, with sample barcodes and unique molecular identifiers added. RNA was extracted from every sample with Trizol reagent. Libraries were amplified in two PCR steps, with a second sample barcode and Illumina TruSeq adapters added in the second step. Sequencing of libraries was performed on an Illumina NovaSeq with 2 x 150 bp paired-end reads. In the original analysis: Demultiplexing of reads and collapsing into UMI-guided consensus sequences were performed with migec v1.2.7. Using mixcr v2.1.11, UMI consensuses were aligned to TRA and TRB V and J templates and then assembled into clonotypes. A clonotype was counted as expanded or contracted only if both edgeR and NoisET called the change significant, with noise models trained on biological replicates. For edgeR calls, the cutoffs were a false discovery rate-adjusted p below 0.01 and a log2 fold-change threshold of 1. As an exploratory analysis of dynamics, max-normalized trajectories of the 1000 most abundant clonotypes were examined by PCA with hierarchical clustering. The CD4 or CD8 phenotype of responding clones was assigned using the separately sequenced CD4+ and CD8+ repertoires. Clones were called with MiXCR by TCRdb after fastp trimmed the public reads at Q25, and only in-frame beta chains were retained. Rows with one shared CDR3 protein collapse into an entry with the most common genes and DNA. The V and J calls follow TCRdb's processing rather than the paper's. A total of 110,000 or so distinct CDR3 sequences appear in this sample, around a fifth of them only once. Approximately 40% of the sample is held by the ten biggest clonotypes.

This clonotype was seen a few times. Its target antigen remains unknown. Base qualities are not recorded, but no much larger clone differs from it by a single base. The study at large found these results: The study covered only two mild cases, and larger cohorts including severe cases with pre-infection samples were considered necessary. Balanced CD4/CD8 phenotypes were observed for clones contracting from day 15 to 85, whereas a bias towards CD4+ was observed for a second wave of clones expanding from day 15 to 37. Contracting CD4+ clones were located mainly in the CM and EM memory subsets, whereas CD8+ clones were found to be enriched in EMRA. SARS-CoV-2 specificity was not confirmed for the second-wave clones peaking on day 37. Some responding clones were detected in pre-infection memory, which suggested that pre-existing cross-reactive memory T cells had joined the SARS-CoV-2 response.

Ficoll-Paque density gradient centrifugation was the method used to isolate PBMCs. The chain couples TRBV5-6 to TRBJ2-3; 5 matching bases give a weak D call of TRBD2. Input material: PBMCs or a T cell subset sorted from them (not recorded which). The clonotype originates from a man between 18 and 29 years old who had mild COVID-19 (a few samples of this study predate the infection). The sample titles of this study are shuffled in the database, so cell type and time point are left out; the donor was told from shared clones. The DNA sequence is TGTGCCACTACGGGATCCTGGAGGACAGATACGCAGTATTTT. Its amino acids are CATTGSWRTDTQYF.